This T cell receptor beta chain was profiled in a study of blood T cell repertoires in COVID-19. Study context: PBMCs, B-cell-depleted T cells, or T cells were the source of the cDNA or gDNA that made up the material.

This CDR3 comprises 13 residues. V lost 6 bases and J lost 3, with 9 bases in between. TCRdb keeps only in-frame clones here, not all; method: immunoSEQ multiplex PCR. In the table there are roughly 250,000 clones, 84% of which are singletons. V and J are TRBV12-3 or TRBV12-4 and TRBJ1-5; perhaps TRBD1 as D (6 bases). The sample comprised peripheral blood. This receptor was identified in a human donor in a cohort sampled during active COVID-19. This CDR3 is CASRRQDNQPQHF. As DNA, the CDR3 is TGTGCCAGCAGGCGACAGGACAATCAGCCCCAGCATTTT.